This T cell receptor (beta chain) originates from a study of OX40 agonist ivuxolimab in advanced cancers. The V gene end was trimmed by 1 base and the J gene end by 5 bases; junction bases not matched to a gene: 7. The germline CDR1 and CDR2 sequences are KGHSH and LQKENI. The CDR3 consists of 16 residues. Samples were taken at baseline and on day 1 of cycles 4 and 7. A note on this clone: Its antigen is still unknown.

Method: immunoSEQ multiplex PCR; TCRdb's copy keeps in-frame clones and lacks some. The sample includes 50,000 to 70,000 clones, about 86% seen only once; the top ten take around 2.1%. Points from the study as a whole: The antigens recognized by the expanded peripheral T cells, that is their antigen specificity, were not determined.

The rearrangement links TRBV18 to TRBJ2-2; TRBD2 aligns across 7 bases. This TCR derives from an adult with an advanced solid tumor such as melanoma, head and neck, liver or kidney cancer. The specimen comprised CD4+ or CD8+ T cells sorted from blood, sampled in a trial of the OX40 agonist ivuxolimab. In DNA form, the CDR3 reads TGTGCCAGCTCACCACTGGTTGCGGGGGAAACCGGGGAGCTGTTTTTT. Translation gives CASSPLVAGETGELFF.